The entry below gives a single TCR beta chain sequence along with its context. Its specificity is not known. Reverse transcribed after extraction, RNA yielded cDNA as the sequencing template. TCRdb's table, derived via immunoSEQ multiplex PCR, lists solely in-frame clones and lacks some. Among 110,000 to 150,000 clones listed, less than 65% were seen once. The data derive from a study of CD8+ T cells in alopecia areata. Study-level findings and limits: Among patients, TCR sharing was less clear than in mice, a difference possibly due in part to HLA diversity in the patient population. Clonality exceeded that of normal scalp in lesional scalp, most notably in alopecia totalis/universalis.

CDR1 and CDR2 (germline): SQVTM, ANQGSEA. The V gene end was trimmed by 0 bases and the J gene end by 0 bases; junction bases not matched to a gene: 11. This CDR3 is built from 20 residues. Researchers picked out CD4+ and CD8+ T cells from PBMCs by sorting. This clonotype was sampled from a human donor in good health. Sequencing was done on a sample of CD8+ T cells sorted from blood. The chain employs TRBV29-1 and TRBJ2-1; 13 bases match TRBD2. The CDR3 is CSVEEGLAGEKGGSYNEQFF. The CDR3 bases are TGCAGCGTTGAAGAAGGACTAGCGGGAGAAAAAGGAGGCTCCTACAATGAGCAGTTCTTC.